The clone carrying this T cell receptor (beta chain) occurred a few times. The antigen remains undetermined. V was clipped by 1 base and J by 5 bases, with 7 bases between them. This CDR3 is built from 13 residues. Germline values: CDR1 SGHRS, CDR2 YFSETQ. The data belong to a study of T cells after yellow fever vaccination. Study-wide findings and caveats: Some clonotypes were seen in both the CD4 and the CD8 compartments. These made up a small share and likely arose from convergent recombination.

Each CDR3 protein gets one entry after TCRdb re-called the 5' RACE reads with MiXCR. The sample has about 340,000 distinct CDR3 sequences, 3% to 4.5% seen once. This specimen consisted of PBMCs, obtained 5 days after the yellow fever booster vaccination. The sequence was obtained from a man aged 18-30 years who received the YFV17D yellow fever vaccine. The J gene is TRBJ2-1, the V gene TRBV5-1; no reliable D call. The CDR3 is CASSLIPDNEQFF. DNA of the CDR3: TGCGCCAGCAGCTTGATCCCCGACAATGAGCAGTTCTTC.